One and the same sample provided the 8 T cell receptor beta chains below, sequenced in a study of shared clonotypes between healthy human individuals. Assay: immunoSEQ multiplex PCR; the TCRdb copy retains only in-frame clones and omits some. The sample lists roughly 2.2 million clones; roughly 92% were seen once. Sample: naive CD4+ T cells from PBMCs. Stated subset: CD45RA+ positively selected. The source of these receptors is a man between 18 and 29 years old in good health. Some clones in this sample may be carry-over from other donors' samples.

The genes are TRBV6-1 and TRBJ2-1, with D possibly called TRBD1 or TRBD2 (5 bases each). The CDR3 is made up of 11 amino acids. With 2 bases removed from V and 12 bases from J, the gap between germline ends came to 8 bases. The V gene's germline CDR1 is MNHNS and CDR2 SASEGT. The CDR3 is CASSERGTQFF. CDR3 coding DNA: TGTGCCAGCAGTGAACGAGGGACGCAGTTCTTC.

Of note for this clone: This specimen includes other DNA sequences encoding the same CDR3. The chain combines TRBV5-1 with TRBJ1-1, with D unclear. Germline V gene lookup returns CDR1 SGHRS and CDR2 YFSETQ. This CDR3 is built from 13 residues. Trimming removed 0 bases at V and 1 base at J, with 4 bases between. As DNA, the CDR3 is TGCGCCAGCAGCTTGGCAGAGAACACTGAAGCTTTCTTT. This gives the protein CASSLAENTEAFF.

This chain joins TRBV5-8 and TRBJ1-5, with D unresolved. CDR1 is SGHTS and CDR2 is YDEGEE in the germline V gene. V gave up 0 bases and J gave up 6 bases, with 13 bases separating them. This CDR3 has 15 residues. The CDR3 here is CASSLAGRKVQPQHF. As DNA, the CDR3 is TGTGCCAGCAGCTTGGCGGGGAGAAAGGTTCAGCCCCAGCATTTT.

To note about this clone: The same CDR3 also results from other DNA sequences found in this sample. This rearrangement joins TRBV7-6 to TRBJ1-1; D unclear. Trimming stripped 5 bases from V and 1 base from J, with 8 bases between. Germline CDR1 SGHVS, CDR2 FNYEAQ. CDR3 length equals 13 residues. Here the CDR3 reads CASSLGRNTEAFF. CDR3 sequence (DNA): TGTGCCAGCAGCCTAGGACGGAACACTGAAGCTTTCTTT.

This sequence joins TRBV5-8 and TRBJ2-5; TRBD1 matches at 11 bases. CDR3 length: 16 amino acids. V was clipped by 2 bases and J by 4 bases; unmatched bases: 7. Germline CDR1 SGHTS, CDR2 YDEGEE. DNA for the CDR3: TGTGCCAGCAGCTTCGGACAGGGGGCGCTCGGAGAGACCCAGTACTTC. It specifies CASSFGQGALGETQYF.

This clone was detected once. The rearrangement links TRBV4-2 to TRBJ2-7; 7 nucleotides line up with TRBD1. The CDR3 totals 18 residues. The junction had 17 bases not matched to a gene; V was cut back by 0 bases and J by 6 bases. Germline V gene data show CDR1 as LGHNA and CDR2 as YNFKEQ. This CDR3 reads CASSQDGATTGKGREQYF. The CDR3 coding sequence is TGTGCCAGCAGCCAAGACGGGGCCACGACAGGGAAAGGCCGCGAGCAGTACTTC.

This rearrangement joins TRBV29-1 to TRBJ2-1, with 7 positions matching TRBD1. J was trimmed by 3 bases and V by 5 bases; bases with no gene match: 13. The CDR3 sequence is 16 residues long. The V gene's germline CDR1 is SQVTM and CDR2 ANQGSEA. CDR3 amino acids: CSVQGQLLPNYNEQFF. As DNA, the CDR3 is TGCAGCGTTCAGGGACAGCTACTCCCCAACTACAATGAGCAGTTCTTC.

The chain joins TRBV5-1 to TRBJ2-7, with D tentatively TRBD2 (5 bases). Per the germline V gene, CDR1 is SGHRS and CDR2 is YFSETQ. This CDR3 spans 17 amino acids. Between the trimmed V and J ends, which lost 1 base and 2 bases, there was a span of 19 bases. Here the CDR3 reads CASSLTVGGLATYEQYF. The CDR3 nucleotides are TGCGCCAGCAGCTTGACGGTGGGTGGGCTAGCCACCTACGAGCAGTACTTC.